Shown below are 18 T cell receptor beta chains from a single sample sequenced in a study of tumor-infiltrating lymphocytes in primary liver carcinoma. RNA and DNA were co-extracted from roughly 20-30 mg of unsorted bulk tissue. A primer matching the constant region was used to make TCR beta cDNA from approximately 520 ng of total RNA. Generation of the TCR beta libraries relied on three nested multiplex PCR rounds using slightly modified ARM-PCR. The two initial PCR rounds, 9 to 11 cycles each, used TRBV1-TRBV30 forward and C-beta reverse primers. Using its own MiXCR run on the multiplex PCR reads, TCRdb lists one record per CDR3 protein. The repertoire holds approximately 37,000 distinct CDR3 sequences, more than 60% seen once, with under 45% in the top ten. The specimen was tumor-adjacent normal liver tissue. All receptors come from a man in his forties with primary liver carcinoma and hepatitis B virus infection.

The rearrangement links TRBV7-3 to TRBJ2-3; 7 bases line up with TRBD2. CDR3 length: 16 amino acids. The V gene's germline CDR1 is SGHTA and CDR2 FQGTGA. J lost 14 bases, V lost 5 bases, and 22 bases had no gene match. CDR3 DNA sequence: TGTGCCAGCAGCCCGCTGGCTAGCGGAGTCACAGATACGTGGTATTTT. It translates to CASSPLASGVTDTWYF.

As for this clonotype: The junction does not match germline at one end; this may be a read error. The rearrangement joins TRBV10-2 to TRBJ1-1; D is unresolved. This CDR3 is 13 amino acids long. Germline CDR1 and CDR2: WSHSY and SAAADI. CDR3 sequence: CASREVENTEASF. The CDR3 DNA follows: TGCGCCAGCAGAGAAGTAGAAAATACTGAAGCTTCCTTT.

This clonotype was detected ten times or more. CDR3 loop: CASSWVQGADSNQPQHF. DNA of the CDR3: TGTGCCAGCAGTTGGGTTCAGGGGGCGGATAGCAATCAGCCCCAGCATTTT. The chain couples TRBV6-6 to TRBJ1-5, with TRBD1 matching 8 bases. The CDR3 runs 17 residues. The J segment lost 0 bases and the V segment lost 4 bases, leaving 8 bases of the junction unmatched. The germline gives CDR1 MNHNY, CDR2 SVGAGI (reference sequence).

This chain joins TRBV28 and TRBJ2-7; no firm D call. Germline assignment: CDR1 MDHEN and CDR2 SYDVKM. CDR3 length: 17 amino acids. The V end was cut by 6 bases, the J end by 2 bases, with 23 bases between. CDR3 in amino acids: CASSPSERSLAAYEQYF. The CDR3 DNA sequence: TGTGCCAGCAGCCCCTCAGAACGATCCCTCGCGGCCTACGAGCAGTACTTC.

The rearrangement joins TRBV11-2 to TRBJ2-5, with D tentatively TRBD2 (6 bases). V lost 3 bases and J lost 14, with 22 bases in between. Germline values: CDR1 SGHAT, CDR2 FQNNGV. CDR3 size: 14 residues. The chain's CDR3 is CASSLVSSVTRDYF. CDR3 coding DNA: TGTGCCAGCAGCTTGGTGTCTAGCGTGACTAGAGACTACTTC.

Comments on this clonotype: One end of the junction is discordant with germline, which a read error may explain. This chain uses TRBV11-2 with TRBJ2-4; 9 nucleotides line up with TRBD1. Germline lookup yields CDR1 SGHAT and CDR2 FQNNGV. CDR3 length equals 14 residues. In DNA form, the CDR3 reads TGTGCCAGCAGCTCCTGGACAGGGGATTACATTCAGTATTTC. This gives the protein CASSSWTGDYIQYF.

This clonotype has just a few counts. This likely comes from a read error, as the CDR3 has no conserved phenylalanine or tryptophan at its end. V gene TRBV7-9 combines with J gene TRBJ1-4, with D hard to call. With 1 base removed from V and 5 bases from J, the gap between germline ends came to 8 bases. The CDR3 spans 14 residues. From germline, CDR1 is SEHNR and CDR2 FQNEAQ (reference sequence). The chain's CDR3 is CASSLENRNEKLFL. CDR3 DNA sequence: TGTGCCAGCAGCTTAGAGAACCGGAATGAAAAACTGTTTCTT.

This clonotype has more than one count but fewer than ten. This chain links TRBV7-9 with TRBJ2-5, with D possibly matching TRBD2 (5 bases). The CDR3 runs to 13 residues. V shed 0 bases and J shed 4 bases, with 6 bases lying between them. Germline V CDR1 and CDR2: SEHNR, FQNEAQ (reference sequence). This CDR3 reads CASSLAGIETQYF. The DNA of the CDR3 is TGTGCCAGCAGCTTAGCCGGGATAGAGACCCAGTACTTC.

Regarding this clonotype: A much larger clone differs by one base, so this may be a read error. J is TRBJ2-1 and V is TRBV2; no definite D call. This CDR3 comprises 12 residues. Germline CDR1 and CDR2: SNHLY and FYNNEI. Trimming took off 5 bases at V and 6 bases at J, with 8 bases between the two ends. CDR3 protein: CASSTNSNEQFF. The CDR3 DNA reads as TGTGCCAGCAGTACCAACAGCAATGAGCAGTTCTTC. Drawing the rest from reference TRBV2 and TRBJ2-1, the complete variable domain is EPEVTQTPSHQVTQMGQEVILRCVPISNHLYFYWYRQILGQKVEFLVSFYNNEISEKSEIFDDQFSVERPDGSNFTLKIRSTKLEDSAMYFCASSTNSNEQFFGPGTRLTVL.

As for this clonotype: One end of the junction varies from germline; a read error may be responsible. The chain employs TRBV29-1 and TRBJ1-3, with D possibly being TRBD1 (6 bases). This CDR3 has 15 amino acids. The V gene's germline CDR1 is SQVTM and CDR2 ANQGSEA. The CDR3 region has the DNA TGTAGCGTTGACTCAGGGGCAGGGAGAGGAAACACCATATATTTT. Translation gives CSVDSGAGRGNTIYF. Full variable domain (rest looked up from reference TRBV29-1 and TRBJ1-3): SAVISQKPSRDICQRGTSLTIQCQVDSQVTMMFWYRQQPGQSLTLIATANQGSEATYESGFVIDKFPISRPNLTFSTLTVSNMSPEDSSIYLCSVDSGAGRGNTIYFGEGSWLTVV.

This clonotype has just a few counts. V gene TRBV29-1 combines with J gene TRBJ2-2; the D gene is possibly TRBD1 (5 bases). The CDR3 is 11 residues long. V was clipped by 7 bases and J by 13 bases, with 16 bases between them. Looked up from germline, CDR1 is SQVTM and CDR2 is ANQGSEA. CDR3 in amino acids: CSAKGNGGLFF. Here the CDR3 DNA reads TGCAGCGCCAAGGGGAACGGTGGGCTGTTTTTT.

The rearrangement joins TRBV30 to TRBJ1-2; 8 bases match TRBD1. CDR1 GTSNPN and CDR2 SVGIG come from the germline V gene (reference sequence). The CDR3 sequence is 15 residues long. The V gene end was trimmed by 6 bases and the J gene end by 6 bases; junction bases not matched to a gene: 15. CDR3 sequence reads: CACPGRTGSVDGYTF. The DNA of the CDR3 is TGTGCCTGCCCCGGCCGGACAGGGTCAGTGGATGGCTACACCTTC.

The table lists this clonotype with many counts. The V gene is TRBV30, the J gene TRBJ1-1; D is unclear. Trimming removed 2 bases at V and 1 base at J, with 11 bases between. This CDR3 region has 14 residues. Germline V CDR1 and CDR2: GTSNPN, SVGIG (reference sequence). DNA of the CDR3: TGTGCCTGGAGTCCCTCCTTCCCGAACACTGAAGCTTTCTTT. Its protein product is CAWSPSFPNTEAFF.

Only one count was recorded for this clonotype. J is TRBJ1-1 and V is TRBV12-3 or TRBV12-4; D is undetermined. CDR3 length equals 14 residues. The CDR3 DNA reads TGTACCAACAGTTTAGGGCTCATGAACACTGAAGCTTTCTTT. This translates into CTNSLGLMNTEAFF.

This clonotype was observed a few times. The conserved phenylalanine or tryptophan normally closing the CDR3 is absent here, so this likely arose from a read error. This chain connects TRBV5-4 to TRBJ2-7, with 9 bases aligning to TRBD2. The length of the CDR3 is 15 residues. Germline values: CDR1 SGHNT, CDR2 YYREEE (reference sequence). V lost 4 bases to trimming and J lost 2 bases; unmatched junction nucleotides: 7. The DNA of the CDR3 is TGTGCCAGCAGCCCTACTAGCGGGCTTACCTACGAGCAGTACTCC. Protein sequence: CASSPTSGLTYEQYS.

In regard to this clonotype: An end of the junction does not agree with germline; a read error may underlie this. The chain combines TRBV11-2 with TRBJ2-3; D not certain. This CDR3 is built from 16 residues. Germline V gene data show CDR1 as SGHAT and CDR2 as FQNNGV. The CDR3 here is CVSSRRSTRNTDTQYF. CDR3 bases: TGTGTCAGCAGCAGAAGAAGTACAAGGAACACAGATACCCAGTATTTT.

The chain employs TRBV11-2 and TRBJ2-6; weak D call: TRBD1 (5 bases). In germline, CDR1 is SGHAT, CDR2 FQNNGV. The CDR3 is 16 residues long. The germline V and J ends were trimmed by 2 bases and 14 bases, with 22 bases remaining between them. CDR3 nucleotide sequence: TGTGCCAGCAGCTTATCGTCAGGGATTGTGGCCATACTCCTGACTTTC. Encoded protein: CASSLSSGIVAILLTF.

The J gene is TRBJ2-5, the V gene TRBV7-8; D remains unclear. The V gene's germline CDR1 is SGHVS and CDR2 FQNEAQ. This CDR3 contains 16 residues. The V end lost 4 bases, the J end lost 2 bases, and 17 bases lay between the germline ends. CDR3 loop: CASSSRGCDTQETQYF. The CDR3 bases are TGTGCCAGCAGCTCAAGAGGTTGTGACACGCAAGAGACCCAGTACTTC.